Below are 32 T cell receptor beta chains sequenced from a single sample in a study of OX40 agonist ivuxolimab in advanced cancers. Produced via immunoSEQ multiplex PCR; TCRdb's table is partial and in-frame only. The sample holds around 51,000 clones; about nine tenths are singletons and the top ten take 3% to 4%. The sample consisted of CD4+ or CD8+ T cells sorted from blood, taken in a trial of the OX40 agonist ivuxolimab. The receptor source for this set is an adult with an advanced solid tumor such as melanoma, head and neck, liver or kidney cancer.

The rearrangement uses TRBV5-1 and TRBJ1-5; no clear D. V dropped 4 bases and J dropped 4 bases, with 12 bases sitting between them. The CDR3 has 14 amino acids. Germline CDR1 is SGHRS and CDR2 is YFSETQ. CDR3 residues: CASSPLGRNQPQHF. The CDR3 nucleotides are TGCGCCAGCAGCCCTCTGGGCAGGAATCAGCCCCAGCATTTT. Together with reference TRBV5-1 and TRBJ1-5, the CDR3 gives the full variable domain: KAGVTQTPRYLIKTRGQQVTLSCSPISGHRSVSWYQQTPGQGLQFLFEYFSETQRNKGNFPGRFSGRQFSNSRSEMNVSTLELGDSALYLCASSPLGRNQPQHFGDGTRLSIL.

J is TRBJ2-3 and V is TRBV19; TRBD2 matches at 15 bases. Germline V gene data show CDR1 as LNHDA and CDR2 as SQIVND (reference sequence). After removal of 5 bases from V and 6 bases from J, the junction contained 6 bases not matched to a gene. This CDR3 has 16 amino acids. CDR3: CASSPWTSGREDTQYF. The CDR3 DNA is TGTGCCAGTAGTCCTTGGACTAGCGGGAGGGAGGATACGCAGTATTTT.

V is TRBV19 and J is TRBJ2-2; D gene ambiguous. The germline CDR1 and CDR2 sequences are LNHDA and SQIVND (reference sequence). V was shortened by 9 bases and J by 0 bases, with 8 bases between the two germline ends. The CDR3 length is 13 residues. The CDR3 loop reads CASPSPNTGELFF. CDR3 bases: TGTGCCAGCCCCAGTCCGAACACCGGGGAGCTGTTTTTT.

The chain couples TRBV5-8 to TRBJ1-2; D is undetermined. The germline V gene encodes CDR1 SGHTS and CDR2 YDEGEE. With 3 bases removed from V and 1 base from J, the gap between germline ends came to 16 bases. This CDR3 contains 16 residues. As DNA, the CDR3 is TGTGCCAGCAGCTACCCCAAAAGACACATTAACTATGGCTACACCTTC. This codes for CASSYPKRHINYGYTF.

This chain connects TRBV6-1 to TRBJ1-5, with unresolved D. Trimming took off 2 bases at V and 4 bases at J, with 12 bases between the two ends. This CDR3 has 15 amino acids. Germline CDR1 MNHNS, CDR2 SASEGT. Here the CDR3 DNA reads TGTGCCAGCAGTGAATCGTGGTCAGCAAATCAGCCCCAGCATTTT. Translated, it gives CASSESWSANQPQHF.

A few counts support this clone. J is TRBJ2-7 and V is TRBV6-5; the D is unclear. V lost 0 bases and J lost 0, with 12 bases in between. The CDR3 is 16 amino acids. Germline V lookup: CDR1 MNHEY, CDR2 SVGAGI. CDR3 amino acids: CASSYSMLRTSYEQYF. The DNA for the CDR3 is TGTGCCAGCAGTTACTCGATGCTGAGAACCTCCTACGAGCAGTACTTC.

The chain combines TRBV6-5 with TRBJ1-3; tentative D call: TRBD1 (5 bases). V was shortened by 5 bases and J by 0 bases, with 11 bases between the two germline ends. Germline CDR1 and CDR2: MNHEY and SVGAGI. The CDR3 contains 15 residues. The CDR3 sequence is CASSQDRFSGNTIYF. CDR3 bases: TGTGCCAGCAGTCAAGACAGATTCTCTGGAAACACCATATATTTT.

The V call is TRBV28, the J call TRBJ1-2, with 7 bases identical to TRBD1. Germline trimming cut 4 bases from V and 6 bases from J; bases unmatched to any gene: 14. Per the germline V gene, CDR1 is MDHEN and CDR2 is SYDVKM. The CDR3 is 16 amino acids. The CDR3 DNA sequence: TGTGCCAGCAGTTCCCCGATTCGGACAGGTGTTAATGGCTACACCTTC. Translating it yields CASSSPIRTGVNGYTF.

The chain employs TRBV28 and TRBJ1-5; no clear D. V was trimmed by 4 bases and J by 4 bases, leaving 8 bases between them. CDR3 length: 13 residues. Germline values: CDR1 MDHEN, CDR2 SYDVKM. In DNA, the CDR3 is TGTGCCAGCAGTTCTGCGGGTAATCAGCCCCAGCATTTT. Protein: CASSSAGNQPQHF.

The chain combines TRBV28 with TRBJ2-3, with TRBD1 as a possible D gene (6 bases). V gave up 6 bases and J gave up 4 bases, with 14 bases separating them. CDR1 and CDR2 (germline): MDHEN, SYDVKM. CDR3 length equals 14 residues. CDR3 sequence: CASSTQGPPDTQYF. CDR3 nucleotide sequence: TGTGCCAGCAGCACACAGGGCCCTCCAGATACGCAGTATTTT.

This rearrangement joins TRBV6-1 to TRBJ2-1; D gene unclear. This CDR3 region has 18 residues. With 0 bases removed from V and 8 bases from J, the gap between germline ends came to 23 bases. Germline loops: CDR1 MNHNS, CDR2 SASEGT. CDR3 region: CASSEASINRAVSYEQFF. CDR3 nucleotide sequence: TGTGCCAGCAGTGAAGCATCGATAAATCGAGCCGTATCGTATGAGCAGTTCTTC.

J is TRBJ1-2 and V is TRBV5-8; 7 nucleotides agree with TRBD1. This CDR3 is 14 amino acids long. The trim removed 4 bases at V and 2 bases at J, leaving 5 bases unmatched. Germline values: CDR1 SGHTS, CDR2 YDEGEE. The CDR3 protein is CASSQTGSNYGYTF. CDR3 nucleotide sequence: TGTGCCAGCAGCCAGACAGGGTCGAACTATGGCTACACCTTC.

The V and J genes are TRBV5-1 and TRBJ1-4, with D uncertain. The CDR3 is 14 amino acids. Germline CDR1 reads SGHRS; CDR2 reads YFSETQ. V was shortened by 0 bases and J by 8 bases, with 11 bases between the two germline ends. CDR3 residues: CASSLGRQGEKLFF. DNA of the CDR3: TGCGCCAGCAGCTTGGGACGCCAAGGGGAAAAACTGTTTTTT.

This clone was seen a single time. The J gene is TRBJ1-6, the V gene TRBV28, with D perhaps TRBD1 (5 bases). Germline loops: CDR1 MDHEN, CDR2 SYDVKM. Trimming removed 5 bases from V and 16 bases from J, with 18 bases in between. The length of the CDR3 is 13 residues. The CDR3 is CASSPTPGGALHF. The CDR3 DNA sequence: TGTGCCAGCAGTCCCACCCCGGGAGGGGCTCTCCACTTT.

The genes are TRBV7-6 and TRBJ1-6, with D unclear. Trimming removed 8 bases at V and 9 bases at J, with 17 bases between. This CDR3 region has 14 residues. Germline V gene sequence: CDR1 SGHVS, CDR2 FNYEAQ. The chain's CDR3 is CASSFIMEGSPLHF. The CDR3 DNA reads TGTGCCAGCTCCTTTATAATGGAAGGTTCACCCCTCCACTTT.

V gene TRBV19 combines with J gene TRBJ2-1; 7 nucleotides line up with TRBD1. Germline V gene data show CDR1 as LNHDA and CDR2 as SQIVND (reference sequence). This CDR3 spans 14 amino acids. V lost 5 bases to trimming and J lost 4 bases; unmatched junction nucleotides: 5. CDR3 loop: CASSALGQYNEQFF. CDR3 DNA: TGTGCCAGTAGTGCACTGGGACAGTACAATGAGCAGTTCTTC.

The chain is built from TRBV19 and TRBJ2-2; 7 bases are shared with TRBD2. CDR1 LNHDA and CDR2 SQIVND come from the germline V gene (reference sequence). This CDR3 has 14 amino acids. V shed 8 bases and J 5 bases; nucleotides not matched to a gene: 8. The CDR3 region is CASDSGGWTGELFF. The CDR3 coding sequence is TGTGCCAGTGATTCGGGAGGATGGACCGGGGAGCTGTTTTTT.

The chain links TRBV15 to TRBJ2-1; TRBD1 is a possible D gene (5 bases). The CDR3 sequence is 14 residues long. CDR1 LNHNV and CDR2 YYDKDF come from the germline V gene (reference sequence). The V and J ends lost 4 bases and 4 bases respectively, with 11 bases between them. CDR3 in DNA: TGTGCCACCAGCAAAATACAGGAGTACAATGAGCAGTTCTTC. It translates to CATSKIQEYNEQFF.

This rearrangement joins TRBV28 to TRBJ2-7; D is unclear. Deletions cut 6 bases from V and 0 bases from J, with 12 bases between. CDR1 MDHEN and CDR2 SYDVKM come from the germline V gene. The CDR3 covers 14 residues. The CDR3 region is CASRSHSRSYEQYF. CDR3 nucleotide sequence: TGTGCCAGCAGATCCCACTCCCGCTCCTACGAGCAGTACTTC.

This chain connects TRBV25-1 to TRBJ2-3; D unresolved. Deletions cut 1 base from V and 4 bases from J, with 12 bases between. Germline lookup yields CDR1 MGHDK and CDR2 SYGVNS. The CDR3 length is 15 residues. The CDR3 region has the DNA TGTGCCAGCAGTGAATCCCAGGTCTTAGCAGATACGCAGTATTTT. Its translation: CASSESQVLADTQYF.

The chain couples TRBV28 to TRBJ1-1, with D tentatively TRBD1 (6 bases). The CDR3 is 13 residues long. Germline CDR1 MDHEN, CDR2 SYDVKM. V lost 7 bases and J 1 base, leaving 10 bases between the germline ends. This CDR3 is CASTEGGNTEAFF. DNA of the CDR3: TGTGCCAGCACGGAGGGGGGGAACACTGAAGCTTTCTTT.

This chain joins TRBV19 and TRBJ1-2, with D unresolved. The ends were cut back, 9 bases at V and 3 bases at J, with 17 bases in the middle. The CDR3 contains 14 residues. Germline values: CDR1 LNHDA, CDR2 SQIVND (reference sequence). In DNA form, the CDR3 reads TGTGCCAGCCGGCGTGGACCACCAGACTATGGCTACACCTTC. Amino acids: CASRRGPPDYGYTF.

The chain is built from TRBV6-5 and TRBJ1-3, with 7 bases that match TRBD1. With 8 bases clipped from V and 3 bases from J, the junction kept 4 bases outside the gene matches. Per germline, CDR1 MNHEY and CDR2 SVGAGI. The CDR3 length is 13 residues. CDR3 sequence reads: CASLTGDGNTIYF. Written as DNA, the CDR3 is TGTGCCAGCCTCACAGGGGATGGAAACACCATATATTTT.

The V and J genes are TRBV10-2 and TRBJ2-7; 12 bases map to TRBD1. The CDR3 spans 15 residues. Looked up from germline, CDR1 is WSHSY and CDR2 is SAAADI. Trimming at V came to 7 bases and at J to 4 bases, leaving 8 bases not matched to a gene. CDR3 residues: CASTTGTGGSYEQYF. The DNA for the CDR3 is TGCGCCAGCACAACCGGGACAGGGGGCTCGTACGAGCAGTACTTC.

In nucleotides, the CDR3 is TGCAGCGTTTGTAGGACAGAGGATGAAAAACTGTTTTTT. Its protein product is CSVCRTEDEKLFF. The chain couples TRBV29-1 to TRBJ1-4, with D possibly matching TRBD1 (6 bases). V lost 5 bases to trimming and J lost 6 bases, with 13 bases between them. The germline gives CDR1 SQVTM, CDR2 ANQGSEA. The CDR3 contains 13 residues.

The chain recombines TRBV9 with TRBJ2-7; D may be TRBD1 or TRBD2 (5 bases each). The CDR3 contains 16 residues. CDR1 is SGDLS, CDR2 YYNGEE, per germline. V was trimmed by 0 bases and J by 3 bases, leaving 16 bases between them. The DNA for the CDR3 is TGTGCCAGCAGCGTAGCAGGGAACGGGGTTATCTACGAGCAGTACTTC. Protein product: CASSVAGNGVIYEQYF.

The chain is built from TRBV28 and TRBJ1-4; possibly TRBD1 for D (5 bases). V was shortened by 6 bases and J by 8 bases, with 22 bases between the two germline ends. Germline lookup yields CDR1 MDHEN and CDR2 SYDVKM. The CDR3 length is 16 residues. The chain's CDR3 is CASRTSRDGNFEKLFF. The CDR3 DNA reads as TGTGCCAGCAGGACATCTCGGGACGGTAATTTCGAAAAACTGTTTTTT.

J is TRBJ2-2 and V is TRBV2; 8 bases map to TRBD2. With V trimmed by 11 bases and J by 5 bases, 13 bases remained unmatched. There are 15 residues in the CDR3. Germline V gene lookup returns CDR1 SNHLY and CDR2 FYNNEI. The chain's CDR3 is CAAKSGRGGTGELFF. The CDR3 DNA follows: TGTGCCGCGAAAAGCGGGAGAGGTGGGACCGGGGAGCTGTTTTTT.

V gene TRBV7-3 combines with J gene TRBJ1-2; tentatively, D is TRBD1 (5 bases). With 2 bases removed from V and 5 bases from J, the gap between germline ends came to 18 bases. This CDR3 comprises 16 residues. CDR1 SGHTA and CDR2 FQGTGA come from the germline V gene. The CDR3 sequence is CASSLGGLGTSYGYTF. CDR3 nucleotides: TGTGCCAGCAGCTTAGGGGGATTGGGGACCTCGTATGGCTACACCTTC.

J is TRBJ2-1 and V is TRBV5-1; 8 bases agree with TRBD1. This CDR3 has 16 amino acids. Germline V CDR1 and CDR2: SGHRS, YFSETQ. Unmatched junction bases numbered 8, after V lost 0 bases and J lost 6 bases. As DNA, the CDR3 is TGCGCCAGCAGCTTGGCCTTGGACAGGGCGGGCAATGAGCAGTTCTTC. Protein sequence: CASSLALDRAGNEQFF.

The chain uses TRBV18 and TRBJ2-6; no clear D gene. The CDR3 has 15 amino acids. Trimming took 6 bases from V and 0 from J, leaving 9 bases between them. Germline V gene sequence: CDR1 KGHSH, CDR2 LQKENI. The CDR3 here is CASSHGPSGANVLTF. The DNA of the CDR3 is TGTGCCAGCTCCCATGGCCCCTCTGGGGCCAACGTCCTGACTTTC.

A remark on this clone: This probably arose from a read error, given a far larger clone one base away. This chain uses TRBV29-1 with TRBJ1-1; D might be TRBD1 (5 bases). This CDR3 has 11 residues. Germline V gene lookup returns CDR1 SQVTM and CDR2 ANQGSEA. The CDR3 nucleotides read TGCAGCGGATACGAGGGGACTGAAGTTTTCTTT. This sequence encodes CSGYEGTEVFF.